Listed here are 8 T cell receptor beta chains from one sample, sequenced in a study of post-analysis software for immune sequencing data. General study results and limits: Roughly 5 TRBV segments occurring more often in patients than controls included TRBV5-6, TRBV5-1 and TRBV20-1.

The antigens of these receptors remain unknown. Built from TCR beta cDNA, the libraries had unique molecular identifiers in them. TCRdb reanalysed the PCR reads using MiXCR and keeps one entry per CDR3 protein. The sample holds 450,000 to 700,000 distinct CDR3 sequences; roughly 47% are singletons and the top ten take 1.5% to 2%. The sequenced sample was blood. The source of these receptors is a girl between 10 and 17 years old with multiple sclerosis.

The chain has TRBV28 and TRBJ1-2; a weak D match, TRBD1 (5 bases). Trimming stripped 7 bases from V and 0 bases from J, with 15 bases between. Germline V gene sequence: CDR1 MDHEN, CDR2 SYDVKM. This CDR3 has 15 residues. The CDR3, as DNA: TGTGCCAGCACCCGGGACCTTGGCGCTAACTATGGCTACACCTTC. Translation: CASTRDLGANYGYTF.

V usage is TRBV28 and J usage is TRBJ1-2; weak D call: TRBD1 (6 bases). There are 14 residues in the CDR3. Trimming removed 3 bases at V and 0 bases at J, with 8 bases between. Germline V lookup: CDR1 MDHEN, CDR2 SYDVKM. CDR3 loop: CASSFDRSNYGYTF. In DNA, the CDR3 is TGTGCCAGCAGTTTTGACAGGTCTAACTATGGCTACACCTTC.

The chain is built from TRBV12-3 or TRBV12-4 and TRBJ2-7; the match to TRBD1 covers 8 bases. J lost 2 bases, V lost 6 bases, and 12 bases had no gene match. CDR3 length: 16 residues. This CDR3 reads CASSRPGQVATYEQYF. The CDR3 nucleotides are TGTGCCAGCAGCCGCCCGGGACAGGTAGCTACCTACGAGCAGTACTTC.

The chain employs TRBV12-3 or TRBV12-4 and TRBJ1-1, with a weak D call TRBD1 (5 bases). Trimming shortened V by 7 bases and J by 4 bases, and 19 bases separated the two germline ends. This CDR3 contains 15 residues. The CDR3, as DNA: TGTGCCAGCATCGAAAGGGGCGCCGAGGGCACTGAAGCTTTCTTT. Encoded protein: CASIERGAEGTEAFF.

The V gene is TRBV27, the J gene TRBJ1-5; no clear D gene. Germline-derived CDR1 and CDR2 are MNHEY and SMNVEV (reference sequence). V was clipped by 5 bases and J by 4 bases, with 12 bases between them. The CDR3 runs 14 residues. For the CDR3, the DNA is TGTGCCAGCAGTACCCGACCTGGGAATCAGCCCCAGCATTTT. Residues: CASSTRPGNQPQHF.

This clonotype was seen a few times. The rearrangement links TRBV29-1 to TRBJ2-5, with 8 bases identical to TRBD1. The DNA matches TRBJ2-7 better at its end, which makes the J call doubtful. Germline V gives CDR1 SQVTM, CDR2 ANQGSEA. This CDR3 has 14 amino acids. The CDR3 DNA reads TGCAGCGCACTCCAGGGGGCAGGGCCTTACGAGCAGTACTTC. Translated, it gives CSALQGAGPYEQYF.

The chain has TRBV6-1 and TRBJ1-2, with D unresolved. Trimming left V 1 base short and J 6 bases short, with 9 bases between. Looked up from germline, CDR1 is MNHNS and CDR2 is SASEGT. The CDR3 totals 13 residues. The CDR3 spells CASSEVQRDGYTF. In DNA form, the CDR3 reads TGTGCCAGCAGTGAAGTACAAAGGGATGGCTACACCTTC.

There are many counts of this clonotype. The chain couples TRBV15 to TRBJ2-4, with D possibly being TRBD1 or TRBD2 (6 bases each). This CDR3 comprises 20 residues. The germline CDR1 and CDR2 sequences are LNHNV and YYDKDF (reference sequence). V lost 0 bases and J lost 0, with 21 bases in between. CDR3 residues: CATSREGGGGPHLAKNIQYF. CDR3 DNA sequence: TGTGCCACCAGCAGAGAGGGTGGTGGGGGGCCGCACCTAGCCAAAAACATTCAGTACTTC.